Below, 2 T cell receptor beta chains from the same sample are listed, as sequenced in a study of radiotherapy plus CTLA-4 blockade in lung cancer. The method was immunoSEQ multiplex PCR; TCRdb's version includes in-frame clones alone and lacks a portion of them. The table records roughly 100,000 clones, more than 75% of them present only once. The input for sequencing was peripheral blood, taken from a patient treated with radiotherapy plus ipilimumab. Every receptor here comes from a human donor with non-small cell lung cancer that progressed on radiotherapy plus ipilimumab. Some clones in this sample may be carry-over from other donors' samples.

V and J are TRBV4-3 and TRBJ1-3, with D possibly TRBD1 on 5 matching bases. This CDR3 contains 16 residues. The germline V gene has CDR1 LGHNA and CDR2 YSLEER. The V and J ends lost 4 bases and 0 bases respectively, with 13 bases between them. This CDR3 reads CASSPQRGASGNTIYF. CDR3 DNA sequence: TGCGCCAGCAGCCCCCAGAGAGGGGCCTCTGGAAACACCATATATTTT.

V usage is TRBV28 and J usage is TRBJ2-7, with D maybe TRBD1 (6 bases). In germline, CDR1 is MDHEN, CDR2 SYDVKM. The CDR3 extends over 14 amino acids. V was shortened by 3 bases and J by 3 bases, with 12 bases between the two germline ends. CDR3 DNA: TGTGCCAGCAGTTTCAGGGGTGGTGACTACGAGCAGTACTTC. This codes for CASSFRGGDYEQYF.